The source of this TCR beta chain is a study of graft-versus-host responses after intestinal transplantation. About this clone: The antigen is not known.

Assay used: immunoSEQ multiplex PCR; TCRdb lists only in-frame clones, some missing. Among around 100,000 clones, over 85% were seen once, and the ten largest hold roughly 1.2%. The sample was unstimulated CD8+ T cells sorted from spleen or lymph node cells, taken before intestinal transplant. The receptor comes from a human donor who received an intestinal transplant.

The CDR3 DNA sequence: TGCGCCAGCAGCCTGGGACAGGGGGCAGGAGAGACCCAGTACTTC. It translates to CASSLGQGAGETQYF. This chain connects TRBV4-1 to TRBJ2-5; TRBD1 agrees at 12 bases. The J segment lost 4 bases and the V segment lost 4 bases, leaving 4 bases of the junction unmatched. CDR3 length equals 15 residues. Germline V lookup: CDR1 MGHRA, CDR2 YSYEKL.